One and the same sample provided the 16 T cell receptor beta chains below, sequenced in a study of PD-L1 blockade in urothelial cancer. Measured with immunoSEQ multiplex PCR; TCRdb has only the in-frame clones, and not every one. The data hold 35,000 to 45,000 clones, with around 80% observed a single time. The starting material was PBMCs, obtained around atezolizumab (anti-PD-L1) treatment. The source of these receptors is a man between 65 and 85 years old with urothelial cancer.

This rearrangement joins TRBV9 to TRBJ1-2; tentative D call: TRBD1 (6 bases). The CDR3 runs 13 residues. Germline values: CDR1 SGDLS, CDR2 YYNGEE. Trimming left V 0 bases short and J 7 bases short, with 10 bases between. The CDR3, as DNA: TGTGCCAGCAGCGTAGCGGGGGGCCGTGGCTACACCTTC. Protein: CASSVAGGRGYTF.

The chain recombines TRBV28 with TRBJ2-3; 14 bases map to TRBD2. V lost 5 bases, J lost 3 bases, and 7 bases stayed unmatched. The germline V gene has CDR1 MDHEN and CDR2 SYDVKM. The CDR3 consists of 17 residues. The CDR3: CASSRLAGGVPTDTQYF. The CDR3 nucleotides are TGTGCCAGCAGTCGACTAGCGGGGGGGGTTCCGACAGATACGCAGTATTTT.

The gene calls are TRBV5-4 and TRBJ2-6; the match to TRBD1 covers 7 bases. With V trimmed by 5 bases and J by 2 bases, 7 bases remained unmatched. The CDR3 contains 16 residues. Germline assignment: CDR1 SGHNT and CDR2 YYREEE (reference sequence). The CDR3 DNA reads TGTGCCAGCAGTGGACAGGTCTCCACTGGGGCCAACGTCCTGACTTTC. Its translation: CASSGQVSTGANVLTF.

The chain is built from TRBV5-5 and TRBJ2-1; 14 bases agree with TRBD2. The CDR3 loop spans 16 amino acids. Germline V gene data show CDR1 as SGHKS and CDR2 as YYEKEE (reference sequence). Germline trimming cut 3 bases from V and 8 bases from J; bases unmatched to any gene: 7. CDR3 protein: CASSWATSGGGYEQFF. The CDR3 DNA follows: TGTGCCAGCAGCTGGGCGACTAGCGGGGGGGGTTATGAGCAGTTCTTC.

The rearrangement uses TRBV7-3 and TRBJ2-2; TRBD1 matches 9 bases. Germline V gives CDR1 SGHTA, CDR2 FQGTGA. This CDR3 spans 20 amino acids. Trimming cost V 2 bases and J 0 bases; bases outside gene matches: 13. The CDR3 sequence: CASSLWGPDRGPTNTGELFF. The CDR3 DNA follows: TGTGCCAGCAGCTTATGGGGCCCGGACAGGGGCCCTACGAACACCGGGGAGCTGTTTTTT.

This chain connects TRBV19 to TRBJ2-7, with D possibly being TRBD1 (5 bases). Germline CDR1 is LNHDA and CDR2 is SQIVND (reference sequence). The V gene lost 3 bases and the J gene lost 1 base, with 10 bases spanning the gap. The CDR3 loop spans 14 amino acids. CDR3 in amino acids: CASSIQTASYEQYF. For the CDR3, the DNA is TGTGCCAGTAGTATTCAGACAGCATCCTACGAGCAGTACTTC.

The rearrangement uses TRBV4-2 and TRBJ2-1; 9 nucleotides align to TRBD2. With V trimmed by 0 bases and J by 14 bases, 11 bases remained unmatched. This CDR3 comprises 15 residues. The germline CDR1 and CDR2 sequences are LGHNA and YNFKEQ. The CDR3 is CASSQDSGSGRRKFF. The CDR3 nucleotides read TGTGCCAGCAGCCAAGATTCGGGTAGCGGGAGAAGGAAGTTCTTC.

This chain uses TRBV4-3 with TRBJ1-2, with D possibly matching TRBD1 (6 bases). This CDR3 comprises 13 residues. CDR1 is LGHNA, CDR2 YSLEER, per germline. Trimming stripped 3 bases from V and 8 bases from J, with 13 bases between. The CDR3 bases are TGCGCCAGCAGCCACAGAACAGGGAGAGGCTACACCTTC. Translation: CASSHRTGRGYTF.

The chain links TRBV5-1 to TRBJ1-1, with 11 positions matching TRBD1. With 4 bases clipped from V and 1 base from J, the junction kept 6 bases outside the gene matches. Germline V CDR1 and CDR2: SGHRS, YFSETQ. This CDR3 contains 16 residues. The CDR3 spells CASSETGTGGNTEAFF. For the CDR3, the DNA is TGCGCCAGCAGCGAAACCGGGACAGGGGGGAACACTGAAGCTTTCTTT.

The chain combines TRBV29-1 with TRBJ2-5, with 10 bases lining up with TRBD2. The germline gives CDR1 SQVTM, CDR2 ANQGSEA. The CDR3 is made up of 13 amino acids. The trim removed 6 bases at V and 3 bases at J, leaving 4 bases unmatched. As DNA, the CDR3 is TGCAGCGTCCTAACTAGCGGGAAAGAGACCCAGTACTTC. Translating gives CSVLTSGKETQYF.

The chain recombines TRBV19 with TRBJ1-1; a possible D gene is TRBD1 (6 bases). The CDR3 is 18 amino acids. CDR1 is LNHDA, CDR2 SQIVND, per germline (reference sequence). Trimming left V 3 bases short and J 1 base short, with 21 bases between. This CDR3 reads CASSMDAVGGSRNTEAFF. CDR3 coding DNA: TGTGCCAGTAGTATGGACGCGGTAGGGGGATCCAGGAACACTGAAGCTTTCTTT.

In its sample, this clone was seen once. This rearrangement joins TRBV28 to TRBJ2-1; 11 nucleotides agree with TRBD2. CDR3 size: 16 residues. V lost 2 bases and J lost 5; bases outside the gene matches: 5. Germline loops: CDR1 MDHEN, CDR2 SYDVKM. The CDR3 DNA is TGTGCCAGCAGTTTAGCTACTAGCGGGAGTAACAATGAGCAGTTCTTC. Translating it yields CASSLATSGSNNEQFF.

The rearrangement joins TRBV4-1 to TRBJ2-5; 9 bases map to TRBD2. The germline V gene encodes CDR1 MGHRA and CDR2 YSYEKL. Losses at the gene ends were 0 bases for V and 9 bases for J; bases not matched to a gene: 8. This CDR3 comprises 15 residues. The DNA of the CDR3 is TGCGCCAGCAGCCAAGACCTAGCGGGGAGGTCGGCCCAGTACTTC. This translates into CASSQDLAGRSAQYF.

This sequence joins TRBV4-1 and TRBJ2-3; 11 nucleotides agree with TRBD2. Germline assignment: CDR1 MGHRA and CDR2 YSYEKL. The CDR3 consists of 16 residues. The trim removed 1 base at V and 2 bases at J, leaving 2 bases unmatched. CDR3 DNA sequence: TGCGCCAGCAGCCAAGTACTAGCGGGAGCCACAGATACGCAGTATTTT. Translating gives CASSQVLAGATDTQYF.

There are many counts of this clone. The genes are TRBV7-8 and TRBJ2-2; 7 bases line up with TRBD2. This CDR3 region has 14 residues. Germline V lookup: CDR1 SGHVS, CDR2 FQNEAQ. The V gene end was trimmed by 8 bases and the J gene end by 1 base; junction bases not matched to a gene: 4. This chain's CDR3 is CASHPGGNTGELFF. The CDR3 DNA is TGTGCCAGCCATCCGGGAGGGAACACCGGGGAGCTGTTTTTT. The full variable domain, with the rest looked up from reference TRBV7-8 and TRBJ2-2, is GAGVSQSPRYKVAKRGQDVALRCDPISGHVSLFWYQQALGQGPEFLTYFQNEAQLDKSGLPSDRFFAERPEGSVSTLKIQRTQQEDSAVYLCASHPGGNTGELFFGEGSRLTVL.

The chain has TRBV30 and TRBJ1-3; TRBD1 matches 7 bases. V trimming: 3 bases; J trimming: 4 bases; junction bases outside the gene matches: 3. Germline V CDR1 and CDR2: GTSNPN, SVGIG (reference sequence). The CDR3 covers 13 residues. CDR3 region: CAWSEGAGNTIYF. The DNA of the CDR3 is TGTGCCTGGAGCGAGGGGGCGGGAAACACCATATATTTT.